This TCR beta chain was retrieved from a study of T cell repertoires in cytomegalovirus infection. Overall study context: Based on public TCR beta signatures, there were indications of CMV infection and of a matching HLA type. Findings and limits, study-wide: Carriage of CMV together with the relevant HLA was identifiable through cumulative public TCR beta family frequency.

TCRdb re-derived calls from the reads in MiXCR, one entry per CDR3 protein. Here the sample spans some 300,000 distinct CDR3 sequences, around 15% being singletons. This clonotype was found many times. Its antigen is undetermined. Trimming removed 5 bases at V and 6 bases at J, with 13 bases between. The CDR3 consists of 13 residues. CDR1 and CDR2 (germline): MNHNS, SASEGT. V and J are TRBV6-1 and TRBJ1-1; D not resolved. The material sequenced was PBMCs. This TCR was recovered from a human donor in good health (CMV status not recorded). Some clones in this sample may be carry-over from other donors' samples. The CDR3 coding sequence is TGTGCCAGCAGTCCACTTACCGGCGCTGAAGCTTTCTTT. The encoded protein is CASSPLTGAEAFF.